These 2 T cell receptor beta chains were all obtained from the same sample, sequenced in a study of T-cell reconstitution after alpha-beta-depleted transplantation in children. It was with unique molecular identifiers that the TCRbeta library was prepared. MiXCR, run by TCRdb on the PCR reads, gives a single entry per CDR3 protein. The data contain more than 450,000 distinct CDR3 sequences, 18% of them seen just once; the ten biggest clones take up roughly 3.3%. Sequences were derived from PBMCs from the stem cell graft donor, sampled from the stem cell graft. These receptors all come from a human donor who donated a stem cell graft to a child with acute lymphoblastic leukemia.

V gene TRBV20-1 combines with J gene TRBJ2-1, with 10 bases aligning to TRBD2. The CDR3 covers 15 residues. Unmatched junction bases numbered 10, after V lost 2 bases and J lost 9 bases. Germline V CDR1 and CDR2: DFQATT, SNEGSKA (reference sequence). This CDR3 is CSARRRASGSSEQFF. Written as DNA, the CDR3 is TGCAGTGCTAGAAGGAGGGCTAGCGGGAGTTCTGAGCAGTTCTTC.

In this sample, this clonotype turned up a few times. This chain joins TRBV24-1 and TRBJ2-1; possible D gene TRBD2, 6 bases. There are 13 residues in the CDR3. V lost 9 bases, J lost 8 bases, and 16 bases lay in between. CDR1 is KGHDR, CDR2 SFDVKD, per germline. This chain's CDR3 is CATRGTAQDEQFF. The CDR3 coding sequence is TGTGCCACCCGAGGGACTGCACAAGATGAGCAGTTCTTC.